This TCR beta chain appears in the sequencing data of a study of cytomegalovirus exposure and HLA in healthy donors. Study outcomes and limitations: A later analysis linked a missense variant in DCLRE1C to the trimming of TCR beta V and J genes. Through in vitro validation, three CMV-associated chains were shown to be specific for CMV antigens.

Use of 60 Vbeta and 13 Jbeta primers characterized the PCR. Generated by immunoSEQ multiplex PCR, the TCRdb table keeps only in-frame clones and is missing some. The table has around 180,000 clones, roughly 74% seen once; the top ten hold approximately 6%. With V trimmed by 3 bases and J by 4 bases, 13 bases remained unmatched. Germline V CDR1 and CDR2: MNHNS, SASEGT. The CDR3 runs 18 residues. Comments on this clone: Its specificity is unknown.

Although they were nominally healthy when sampled, donors likely had unrecorded immune exposures. The V gene is TRBV6-1, the J gene TRBJ1-5; 9 nucleotides agree with TRBD1. The sequenced sample was PBMCs. The TCR comes from a woman in her twenties or thirties in good health and CMV-seropositive. The CDR3 DNA reads TGTGCCAGCAGTGAGTATACCACCGGGACAGGGAAGAATCAGCCCCAGCATTTT. Amino acids: CASSEYTTGTGKNQPQHF.